This T cell receptor beta chain comes out of a study of cytomegalovirus exposure and HLA in healthy donors. At the level of the study: Counted in an early data release were about 80 million unique TCRs from HLA-typed donors. Study conclusions and caveats: Owing to their indistinguishability, certain V segments, notably TRBV6-2 and TRBV6-3, were excluded. A later analysis revealed that TCR association rates differed between HLA loci, peaking at DRB1 and bottoming out at HLA-C. Despite most TCR sequences being rare, some public TCRs occurred in many donors.

In the PCR, 60 Vbeta and 13 Jbeta primers were used. Sequencing was performed with immunoSEQ multiplex PCR; in TCRdb, only in-frame clones are kept and a portion is missing. This sample yields around 120,000 clones, of which about 76% are seen a single time; over 25% belongs to the top ten. The germline V gene has CDR1 MNHNY and CDR2 SVGAGI (reference sequence). V was clipped by 7 bases and J by 0 bases, with 12 bases between them. The CDR3 covers 15 residues. Note on this clone: Its antigen remains unidentified.

The TCR sequence derives from a man aged 55-75 years in good health and CMV-seropositive. Sequencing was performed on PBMCs. V gene TRBV6-6 combines with J gene TRBJ2-2, with a tentative D call TRBD2 (6 bases). The CDR3 spells CASISGGSNTGELFF. CDR3 in DNA: TGTGCCAGCATTTCTGGGGGGTCGAACACCGGGGAGCTGTTTTTT.